A single sample gave rise to the 13 T cell receptor beta chains below, sequenced in a study of beta chain features in type 1 diabetes. Findings and limits, study-wide: Type 1 diabetes patients showed a moderate but significant shortening of TCRB CDR3s in all four CD4+ subsets.

No antigen has been assigned to these receptors. Reverse transcription of all isolated RNA meant that expressed TCRB transcripts were sequenced. Profiling relied on immunoSEQ multiplex PCR, and the TCRdb table lists in-frame clones only, not all of them. The sample lists some 45,000 clones; approximately 72% were seen once. Source material: Tregs from blood. The receptor source for this set is a young woman with type 1 diabetes.

This clone was seen a handful of times. J is TRBJ2-6 and V is TRBV7-9; TRBD2 aligns across 9 bases. Germline CDR1 reads SEHNR; CDR2 reads FQNEAQ (reference sequence). J gave up 0 bases and V 3 bases, and 3 bases lay outside the gene matches. The CDR3 totals 17 residues. CDR3 protein: CASSFSGGLSGANVLTF. The CDR3 coding sequence is TGTGCCAGCAGCTTTAGCGGGGGACTCTCTGGGGCCAACGTCCTGACTTTC.

The chain recombines TRBV29-1 with TRBJ1-4; the D gene is possibly TRBD1 (5 bases). Trimming removed 6 bases at V and 2 bases at J, with 10 bases between. Germline CDR1 and CDR2: SQVTM and ANQGSEA. The CDR3 is made up of 13 amino acids. CDR3: CSVAGLTNEKLFF. The DNA of the CDR3 is TGCAGCGTAGCAGGGTTGACTAATGAAAAACTGTTTTTT.

This clone was counted between two and nine times. V is TRBV29-1 and J is TRBJ2-7; TRBD1 might be the D (5 bases). CDR1 SQVTM and CDR2 ANQGSEA come from the germline V gene. V was trimmed by 1 base and J by 3 bases, leaving 7 bases between them. The CDR3 spans 12 residues. CDR3 bases: TGCAGCGTTGAAGGACAGTACTACGAGCAGTACTTC. Protein product: CSVEGQYYEQYF.

The gene calls are TRBV11-2 and TRBJ2-1; TRBD2 agrees at 11 bases. V lost 1 base, J lost 9 bases, and 14 bases stayed unmatched. The CDR3 extends over 18 amino acids. Germline loops: CDR1 SGHAT, CDR2 FQNNGV. CDR3 protein: CASSLVLAGGTTLREQFF. For the CDR3, the DNA is TGTGCCAGCAGCTTAGTGCTAGCGGGGGGCACGACCTTGCGTGAGCAGTTCTTC. Variable domain in full (rest from reference TRBV11-2 and TRBJ2-1): EAGVAQSPRYKIIEKRQSVAFWCNPISGHATLYWYQQILGQGPKLLIQFQNNGVVDDSQLPKDRFSAERLKGVDSTLKIQPAKLEDSAVYLCASSLVLAGGTTLREQFFGPGTRLTVL.

The V call is TRBV19, the J call TRBJ2-6; D is perhaps TRBD1 (6 bases). The V end lost 6 bases, the J end lost 0 bases, and 15 bases lay between the germline ends. The germline CDR1 and CDR2 sequences are LNHDA and SQIVND (reference sequence). This CDR3 region has 17 residues. CDR3 in amino acids: CASSFDRSTSGANVLTF. CDR3 DNA: TGTGCCAGTAGCTTCGACAGGTCAACCTCTGGGGCCAACGTCCTGACTTTC.

This sequence joins TRBV18 and TRBJ2-5; 8 bases line up with TRBD2. With V trimmed by 9 bases and J by 2 bases, 11 bases remained unmatched. Germline values: CDR1 KGHSH, CDR2 LQKENI. This CDR3 comprises 15 residues. The CDR3 DNA follows: TGTGCCAGTGTGACGAGCGGGGGCAAACAAGAGACCCAGTACTTC. It translates to CASVTSGGKQETQYF. Supplemented by reference TRBV18 and TRBJ2-5, the full variable domain reads NAGVMQNPRHLVRRRGQEARLRCSPMKGHSHVYWYRQLPEEGLKFMVYLQKENIIDESGMPKERFSAEFPKEGPSILRIQQVVRGDSAAYFCASVTSGGKQETQYFGPGTRLLVL.

This clone was detected only once. The chain employs TRBV5-1 and TRBJ2-1; D might be TRBD1 (5 bases). This CDR3 is built from 15 residues. The V and J ends lost 2 bases and 1 base respectively, with 10 bases between them. CDR1 is SGHRS, CDR2 YFSETQ, per germline. CDR3 loop: CASSLTGFSYNEQFF. CDR3 coding DNA: TGCGCCAGCAGCTTAACAGGATTTTCCTACAATGAGCAGTTCTTC. Full variable domain (remainder filled in from reference TRBV5-1 and TRBJ2-1): KAGVTQTPRYLIKTRGQQVTLSCSPISGHRSVSWYQQTPGQGLQFLFEYFSETQRNKGNFPGRFSGRQFSNSRSEMNVSTLELGDSALYLCASSLTGFSYNEQFFGPGTRLTVL.

As DNA, the CDR3 is TGTGCCAGCGGGTGGGCAGGGGGCGGCGAGCAGTACTTC. Protein: CASGWAGGGEQYF. This chain uses TRBV28 with TRBJ2-7; 8 nucleotides line up with TRBD1. There are 13 residues in the CDR3. J was trimmed by 6 bases and V by 8 bases; bases with no gene match: 9. In germline, CDR1 is MDHEN, CDR2 SYDVKM.

In its sample, this clone was seen a few times. The V and J genes are TRBV10-3 and TRBJ1-1; a possible D gene is TRBD1 (5 bases). This CDR3 is built from 14 residues. Trimming removed 4 bases from V and 1 base from J, with 10 bases in between. The germline CDR1 and CDR2 sequences are ENHRY and SYGVKD. CDR3 in amino acids: CAISASDRNTEAFF. The CDR3 bases are TGTGCCATCAGTGCCTCCGACAGGAACACTGAAGCTTTCTTT.

The chain employs TRBV18 and TRBJ1-1; 9 bases are shared with TRBD1. The CDR3 extends over 13 amino acids. Germline V gene sequence: CDR1 KGHSH, CDR2 LQKENI. With 6 bases clipped from V and 5 bases from J, the junction kept 4 bases outside the gene matches. This CDR3 is CASSMTGGTEAFF. The CDR3 DNA sequence: TGTGCCAGCTCTATGACAGGGGGTACTGAAGCTTTCTTT.

The genes are TRBV27 and TRBJ2-1; D might be TRBD1 (6 bases). The CDR3 sequence is 16 residues long. Germline V gene sequence: CDR1 MNHEY, CDR2 SMNVEV (reference sequence). Trimming took 5 bases from V and 15 from J, leaving 29 bases between them. CDR3 nucleotide sequence: TGTGCCAGCAGTCCTTATCGGCCGGGACACAACACACTGAGGTTCTTC. The encoded protein is CASSPYRPGHNTLRFF.

V is TRBV5-1 and J is TRBJ1-1; 7 nucleotides agree with TRBD1. J lost 3 bases, V lost 4 bases, and 9 bases had no gene match. Per germline, CDR1 SGHRS and CDR2 YFSETQ. CDR3 length equals 15 residues. The CDR3 DNA is TGCGCCAGCAGCCGAGGGGGCCAGGGGCACACTGAAGCTTTCTTT. Its translation is CASSRGGQGHTEAFF.

The chain uses TRBV10-3 and TRBJ2-3; 9 bases map to TRBD2. The CDR3 is 16 amino acids. J gave up 8 bases and V 4 bases, and 13 bases lay outside the gene matches. Germline values: CDR1 ENHRY, CDR2 SYGVKD. The CDR3 DNA sequence: TGTGCCATCAGTGTAGGGAGCGGGGGGCCAGTCGGTACGCAGTATTTT. Residues: CAISVGSGGPVGTQYF.